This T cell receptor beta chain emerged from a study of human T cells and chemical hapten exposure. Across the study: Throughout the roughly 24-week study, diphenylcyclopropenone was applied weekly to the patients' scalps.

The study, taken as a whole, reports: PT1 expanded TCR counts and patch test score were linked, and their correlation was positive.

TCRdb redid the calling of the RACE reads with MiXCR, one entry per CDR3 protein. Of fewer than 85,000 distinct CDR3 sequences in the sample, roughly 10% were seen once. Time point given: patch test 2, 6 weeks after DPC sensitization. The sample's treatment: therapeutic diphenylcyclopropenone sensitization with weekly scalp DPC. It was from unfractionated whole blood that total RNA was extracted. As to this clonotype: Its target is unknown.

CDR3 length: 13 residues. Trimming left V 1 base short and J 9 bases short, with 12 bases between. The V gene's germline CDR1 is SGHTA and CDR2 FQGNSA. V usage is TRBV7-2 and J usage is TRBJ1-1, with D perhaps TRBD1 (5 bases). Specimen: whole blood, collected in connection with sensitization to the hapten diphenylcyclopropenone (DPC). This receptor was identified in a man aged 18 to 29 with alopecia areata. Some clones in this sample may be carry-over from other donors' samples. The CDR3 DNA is TGTGCCAGCAGCTTAGTCGGGACGGCACAAGCTTTCTTT. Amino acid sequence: CASSLVGTAQAFF. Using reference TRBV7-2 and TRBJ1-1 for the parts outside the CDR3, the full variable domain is GAGVSQSPSNKVTEKGKDVELRCDPISGHTALYWYRQSLGQGLEFLIYFQGNSAPDKSGLPSDRFSAERTGGSVSTLTIQRTQQEDSAVYLCASSLVGTAQAFFGQGTRLTVV.